The clone carrying this T cell receptor beta chain occurred many times. Its matching antigen is unknown. V lost 0 bases to trimming and J lost 0 bases, with 19 bases between them. The CDR3 is made up of 19 amino acids. The germline gives CDR1 MNHEY, CDR2 SMNVEV (reference sequence). This entry belongs to a study of T cells in Graves' hyperthyroidism and ophthalmopathy. Whole-study findings and limits: Blood also contained most expanded thyroid clonotypes above 0.001. Onset of ophthalmopathy came a median around 6.2 months after the model predicted it.

Amplification of TCR beta CDR3 regions used RNA as the template. Researchers ran a first-round RT-PCR on the TCR CDR3 using the HTBI primer set. TCRdb independently ran MiXCR on the multiplex PCR reads; one entry per CDR3 protein. The repertoire includes hundreds of thousands of distinct CDR3 sequences, about 15% of them detected once, and roughly an eighth sits in the top ten. The receptor's source is a man between 18 and 35 years old with Graves' ophthalmopathy. Specimen: blood. The chain employs TRBV27 and TRBJ2-3, with D possibly TRBD2 on 7 matching bases. The chain's CDR3 is CASSLSGGGFAISTDTQYF. The CDR3 nucleotides read TGTGCCAGCAGTTTATCGGGAGGGGGATTTGCGATCAGCACAGATACGCAGTATTTT.